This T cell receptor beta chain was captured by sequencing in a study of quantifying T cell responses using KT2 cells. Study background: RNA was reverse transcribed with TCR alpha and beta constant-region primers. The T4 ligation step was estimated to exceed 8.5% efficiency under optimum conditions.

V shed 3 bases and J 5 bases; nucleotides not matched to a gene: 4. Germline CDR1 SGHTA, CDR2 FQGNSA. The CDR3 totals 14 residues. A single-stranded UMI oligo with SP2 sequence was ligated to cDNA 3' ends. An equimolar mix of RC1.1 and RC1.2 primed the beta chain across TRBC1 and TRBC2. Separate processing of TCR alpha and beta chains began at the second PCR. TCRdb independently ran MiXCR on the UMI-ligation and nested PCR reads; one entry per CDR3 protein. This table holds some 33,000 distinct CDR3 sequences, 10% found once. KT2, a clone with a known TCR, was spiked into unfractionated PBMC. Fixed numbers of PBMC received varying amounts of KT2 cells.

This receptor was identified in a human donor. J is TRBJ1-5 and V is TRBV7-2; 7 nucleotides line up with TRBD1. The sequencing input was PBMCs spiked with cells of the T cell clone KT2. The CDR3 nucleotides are TGTGCCAGCAGCTTTAGACAGGGTGATCAGCCCCAGCATTTT. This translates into CASSFRQGDQPQHF. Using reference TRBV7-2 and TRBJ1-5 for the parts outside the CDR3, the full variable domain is GAGVSQSPSNKVTEKGKDVELRCDPISGHTALYWYRQSLGQGLEFLIYFQGNSAPDKSGLPSDRFSAERTGGSVSTLTIQRTQQEDSAVYLCASSFRQGDQPQHFGDGTRLSIL.